One and the same sample provided the 29 T cell receptor beta chains below, sequenced in a study of T cells after yellow fever vaccination. TCRdb itself ran the 5' RACE reads through MiXCR, one entry per CDR3 protein. Among 350,000 or so distinct CDR3 sequences listed, roughly 8.3% were seen once. The specimen comprised PBMCs, sampled about 49 days after the first yellow fever vaccination. These receptor sequences come from a man aged 18 to 35 who received the YFV17D yellow fever vaccine.

J is TRBJ2-2 and V is TRBV20-1; no clear D gene. Germline CDR1 and CDR2: DFQATT and SNEGSKA (reference sequence). The CDR3 runs 13 residues. Trimming removed 1 base at V and 0 bases at J, with 3 bases between. DNA for the CDR3: TGCAGTGCTAGAGCTCCGAACACCGGGGAGCTGTTTTTT. It yields the protein CSARAPNTGELFF.

This clonotype was picked up a small number of times. The CDR3 nucleotides are TGTGCCAGCAGTGCAACAGGAGCAAATGAGCAGTTCTTC. It yields the protein CASSATGANEQFF. The chain links TRBV6-1 to TRBJ2-1, with D possibly TRBD1 on 5 matching bases. The germline CDR1 and CDR2 sequences are MNHNS and SASEGT. CDR3 length: 13 residues. V shed 4 bases and J shed 7 bases, with 11 bases lying between them.

This clonotype has a handful of counts. This chain joins TRBV6-1 and TRBJ2-7, with D perhaps matching TRBD1 or TRBD2 (5 bases each). Germline CDR1 and CDR2: MNHNS and SASEGT. Trimming took off 6 bases at V and 3 bases at J, with 18 bases between the two ends. This CDR3 has 15 residues. The CDR3 protein is CASSLTVGPLYEQYF. As DNA, the CDR3 is TGTGCCAGCAGCCTAACGGTGGGACCGCTCTACGAGCAGTACTTC.

This clonotype was counted at least ten times. The chain combines TRBV10-3 with TRBJ1-2, with D perhaps matching TRBD1 (6 bases). V was cut by 4 bases and J by 0 bases, with 9 bases left in between. Germline V CDR1 and CDR2: ENHRY, SYGVKD. The length of the CDR3 is 14 residues. The CDR3 protein is CAISGQVANYGYTF. DNA of the CDR3: TGTGCCATCAGTGGACAGGTTGCTAACTATGGCTACACCTTC.

The chain is built from TRBV7-2 and TRBJ2-7; TRBD2 aligns across 7 bases. Germline V lookup: CDR1 SGHTA, CDR2 FQGNSA. V dropped 5 bases and J dropped 3; count of bases not matched to a gene: 7. This CDR3 has 14 residues. CDR3 sequence reads: CASSVWSGGYEQYF. The CDR3 DNA sequence: TGTGCCAGCAGCGTCTGGTCGGGGGGCTACGAGCAGTACTTC.

The chain has TRBV7-8 and TRBJ2-3, with D perhaps being TRBD1 or TRBD2 (5 bases each). The CDR3 has 16 amino acids. Germline assignment: CDR1 SGHVS and CDR2 FQNEAQ. Trimming removed 0 bases at V and 0 bases at J, with 10 bases between. This CDR3 is CASSLAGDPSTDTQYF. The CDR3 DNA reads TGTGCCAGCAGCTTAGCCGGGGACCCTAGCACAGATACGCAGTATTTT.

The V call is TRBV12-3 or TRBV12-4, the J call TRBJ1-2; 7 positions agree with TRBD1. The CDR3 has 14 residues. Trimming cost V 6 bases and J 1 base; bases outside gene matches: 5. CDR3 amino acids: CASRWGQINYGYTF. CDR3 DNA: TGTGCCAGCAGGTGGGGACAGATTAACTATGGCTACACCTTC.

This clonotype was recorded at least ten times. The chain joins TRBV5-1 to TRBJ2-3; 7 nucleotides agree with TRBD1. This CDR3 contains 13 residues. The germline V gene has CDR1 SGHRS and CDR2 YFSETQ. V trimming: 4 bases; J trimming: 4 bases; junction bases outside the gene matches: 3. This CDR3 is CASSDRVADTQYF. Written as DNA, the CDR3 is TGCGCCAGCAGCGACAGGGTAGCAGATACGCAGTATTTT.

This clonotype occurred a few times. V is TRBV7-2 and J is TRBJ2-7; unclear D gene. V lost 1 base, J lost 0 bases, and 13 bases lay in between. This CDR3 has 16 residues. The germline V gene has CDR1 SGHTA and CDR2 FQGNSA. The CDR3 protein is CASSLVAWAASYEQYF. CDR3 nucleotides: TGTGCCAGCAGCTTAGTTGCGTGGGCAGCCTCCTACGAGCAGTACTTC.

This clonotype occurred a few times. The CDR3: CASSLAGNGYTF. Here the CDR3 DNA reads TGTGCCAGCAGCTTAGCAGGGAATGGCTACACCTTC. This chain links TRBV7-2 with TRBJ1-2; no clear D. Germline V gene sequence: CDR1 SGHTA, CDR2 FQGNSA. The CDR3 is 12 residues long. Trimming cost V 0 bases and J 6 bases, with 5 bases left between them.

Remarks on this clonotype: One end of the junction fails to match germline, which may point to a read error. The chain employs TRBV5-5 and TRBJ1-5; 9 nucleotides match TRBD1. TRBJ2-3 matches the DNA end more closely, so the J call is doubtful. The CDR3 covers 16 residues. Germline CDR1 and CDR2: SGHKS and YYEKEE (reference sequence). CDR3 nucleotide sequence: TGTGCCAGCAGATTGGGGACAGGGCTGAGCAATCAGCCCCAGTATTTT. This codes for CASRLGTGLSNQPQYF.

This chain joins TRBV6-1 and TRBJ2-2; the D call may be TRBD1 or TRBD2 (6 bases each). CDR1 is MNHNS and CDR2 is SASEGT in the germline V gene. V was trimmed by 8 bases and J by 5 bases, leaving 12 bases between them. The CDR3 extends over 13 amino acids. For the CDR3, the DNA is TGTGCCAGCGGCGTAGGGGGGACCGGGGAGCTGTTTTTT. Protein sequence: CASGVGGTGELFF.

This rearrangement joins TRBV6-5 to TRBJ2-3; 11 positions agree with TRBD2. J was trimmed by 0 bases and V by 4 bases; bases with no gene match: 9. This CDR3 spans 18 amino acids. CDR1 is MNHEY, CDR2 SVGAGI, per germline. The CDR3 sequence: CASSSLAGVLTSTDTQYF. CDR3 in DNA: TGTGCCAGCAGTTCACTAGCGGGGGTGCTCACTAGCACAGATACGCAGTATTTT.

A few counts support this clonotype. The rearrangement links TRBV7-3 to TRBJ1-1; D unclear. Trimming removed 3 bases at V and 6 bases at J, with 11 bases between. In germline, CDR1 is SGHTA, CDR2 FQGTGA. This CDR3 is 13 amino acids long. CDR3: CASSFGPAAEAFF. The CDR3 region has the DNA TGTGCCAGCAGCTTCGGGCCAGCGGCTGAAGCTTTCTTT.

The V call is TRBV7-2, the J call TRBJ2-4; no clear D. V dropped 1 base and J dropped 0 bases, with 7 bases sitting between them. The germline V gene has CDR1 SGHTA and CDR2 FQGNSA. The CDR3 covers 15 residues. CDR3 residues: CASSLVSVAKNIQYF. The CDR3 DNA reads TGTGCCAGCAGCTTAGTATCCGTAGCCAAAAACATTCAGTACTTC.

The gene calls are TRBV6-2 or TRBV6-3 and TRBJ2-6; D is ambiguous. Between the trimmed V and J ends, which lost 11 bases and 0 bases, there was a span of 17 bases. Germline assignment: CDR1 MNHEY and CDR2 SVGEGT. The CDR3 length is 16 residues. Here the CDR3 DNA reads TGTGCCGCATTATCAGCCGGAGCCTCTGGGGCCAACGTCCTGACTTTC. Translated, it gives CAALSAGASGANVLTF.

The rearrangement uses TRBV10-3 and TRBJ2-2; TRBD2 agrees at 9 bases. Germline CDR1 ENHRY, CDR2 SYGVKD. This CDR3 comprises 19 residues. Unmatched junction bases numbered 16, after V lost 8 bases and J lost 0 bases. The CDR3 spells CAIGGIAGDPFANTGELFF. CDR3 nucleotide sequence: TGTGCCATCGGGGGGATAGCGGGGGACCCGTTCGCGAACACCGGGGAGCTGTTTTTT.

This clonotype occurred a few times. The rearrangement joins TRBV5-1 to TRBJ2-3; a weak D match, TRBD2 (6 bases). With 4 bases removed from V and 0 bases from J, the gap between germline ends came to 15 bases. CDR1 and CDR2 from the germline V gene are SGHRS and YFSETQ. The length of the CDR3 is 16 residues. CDR3 bases: TGCGCCAGCAGCCTAACTAGCCCTGTTAGCACAGATACGCAGTATTTT. Translating it yields CASSLTSPVSTDTQYF.

The chain links TRBV5-1 to TRBJ1-1; TRBD1 might be the D (5 bases). The CDR3 length is 16 residues. Per the germline V gene, CDR1 is SGHRS and CDR2 is YFSETQ. V shed 1 base and J shed 2 bases, with 15 bases lying between them. The CDR3 DNA follows: TGCGCCAGCAGCTTGTACACGGGGGACTACAACACTGAAGCTTTCTTT. It translates to CASSLYTGDYNTEAFF.

In its sample, this clonotype was seen a few times. The chain recombines TRBV6-5 with TRBJ1-3, with D possibly being TRBD1 (5 bases). Germline CDR1 and CDR2: MNHEY and SVGAGI. The CDR3 has 13 amino acids. V shed 10 bases and J shed 5 bases, with 15 bases lying between them. CDR3 sequence reads: CATSQDMRNTIYF. CDR3 bases: TGTGCCACCTCCCAGGACATGCGAAACACCATATATTTT.

The sample holds many counts of this clonotype. The chain recombines TRBV15 with TRBJ1-2, with no clear D. The CDR3 is 14 amino acids. V was pared by 2 bases and J by 3 bases, with 10 bases between. CDR1 and CDR2 (germline): LNHNV, YYDKDF (reference sequence). The CDR3 coding sequence is TGTGCCACCAGCAGAACATATGCTGACTATGGCTACACCTTC. Protein sequence: CATSRTYADYGYTF.

The chain recombines TRBV10-2 with TRBJ1-4; 8 positions agree with TRBD1. Looked up from germline, CDR1 is WSHSY and CDR2 is SAAADI. After removal of 6 bases from V and 3 bases from J, the junction contained 6 bases not matched to a gene. This CDR3 comprises 15 residues. The DNA of the CDR3 is TGCGCCAGCAGGCAAGGACAGGGCGCTAATGAAAAACTGTTTTTT. Residues: CASRQGQGANEKLFF.

The genes are TRBV28 and TRBJ1-2, with D hard to call. Germline V gene data show CDR1 as MDHEN and CDR2 as SYDVKM. Trimming removed 9 bases from V and 1 base from J, with 12 bases in between. This CDR3 comprises 13 residues. CDR3 DNA: TGTGCCAGTTCAACAAGGGATAACTATGGCTACACCTTC. The encoded protein is CASSTRDNYGYTF.

The chain links TRBV7-3 to TRBJ2-3, with D possibly matching TRBD1 (7 bases). The V end was cut by 5 bases, the J end by 4 bases, with 16 bases between. CDR3 size: 15 residues. Germline CDR1 reads SGHTA; CDR2 reads FQGTGA. CDR3 loop: CASSAQGRRADTQYF. CDR3 in DNA: TGTGCCAGCAGCGCACAGGGGAGGCGGGCAGATACGCAGTATTTT.

In its sample, this clonotype was seen a few times. The CDR3 region has the DNA TGTGCCAGCAGCCCAAGGGCGGAAGGCGGTGAGCAGTTCTTC. This translates into CASSPRAEGGEQFF. V is TRBV3-1 and J is TRBJ2-1; D is unresolved. Trimming shortened V by 4 bases and J by 9 bases, and 16 bases separated the two germline ends. The germline V gene encodes CDR1 LGHDT and CDR2 YNNKEL (reference sequence). CDR3 size: 14 residues.

This clonotype was seen a handful of times. The chain carries TRBV7-2 and TRBJ2-7; TRBD1 agrees at 9 bases. The CDR3 length is 15 residues. In germline, CDR1 is SGHTA, CDR2 FQGNSA. V was clipped by 5 bases and J by 3 bases; unmatched bases: 8. DNA of the CDR3: TGTGCCAGCAGCCGGAACGGACAGGGGCTCTACGAGCAGTACTTC. Translation: CASSRNGQGLYEQYF.

The sample holds a few counts of this clonotype. The V call is TRBV7-2, the J call TRBJ1-5; D possibly corresponds to TRBD1 (5 bases). The germline V gene encodes CDR1 SGHTA and CDR2 FQGNSA. The CDR3 runs 15 residues. The germline V and J ends were trimmed by 0 bases and 6 bases, with 12 bases remaining between them. The chain's CDR3 is CASSLAGGRGQPQHF. DNA of the CDR3: TGTGCCAGCAGCTTAGCGGGGGGTAGAGGTCAGCCCCAGCATTTT.

This clonotype was observed at least ten times. The rearrangement uses TRBV18 and TRBJ2-4; D gene ambiguous. CDR1 and CDR2 (germline): KGHSH, LQKENI. This CDR3 contains 14 residues. Trimming removed 3 bases at V and 0 bases at J, with 6 bases between. This chain's CDR3 is CASSPPEAKNIQYF. The CDR3 DNA is TGTGCCAGCTCACCGCCAGAAGCCAAAAACATTCAGTACTTC. The complete variable domain, with remaining parts taken from reference TRBV18 and TRBJ2-4, reads NAGVMQNPRHLVRRRGQEARLRCSPMKGHSHVYWYRQLPEEGLKFMVYLQKENIIDESGMPKERFSAEFPKEGPSILRIQQVVRGDSAAYFCASSPPEAKNIQYFGAGTRLSVL.

The chain combines TRBV12-3 or TRBV12-4 with TRBJ1-5; no clear D. V was cut by 6 bases and J by 3 bases, with 12 bases left in between. CDR3 length: 14 residues. CDR3 residues: CASSPDWFNQPQHF. CDR3 DNA: TGTGCCAGCAGCCCAGACTGGTTCAATCAGCCCCAGCATTTT.